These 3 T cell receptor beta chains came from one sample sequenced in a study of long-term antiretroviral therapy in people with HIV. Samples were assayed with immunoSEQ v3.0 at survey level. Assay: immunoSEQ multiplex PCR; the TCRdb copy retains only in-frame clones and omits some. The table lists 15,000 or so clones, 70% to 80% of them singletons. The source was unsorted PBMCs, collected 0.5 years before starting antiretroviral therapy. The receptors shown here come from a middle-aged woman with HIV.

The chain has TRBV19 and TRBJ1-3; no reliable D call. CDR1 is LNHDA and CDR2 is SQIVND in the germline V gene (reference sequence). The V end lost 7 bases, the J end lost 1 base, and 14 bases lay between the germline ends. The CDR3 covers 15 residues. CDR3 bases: TGTGCCAGTAATAGGAGGAGCTGGTCTGGAAACACCATATATTTT. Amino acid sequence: CASNRRSWSGNTIYF.

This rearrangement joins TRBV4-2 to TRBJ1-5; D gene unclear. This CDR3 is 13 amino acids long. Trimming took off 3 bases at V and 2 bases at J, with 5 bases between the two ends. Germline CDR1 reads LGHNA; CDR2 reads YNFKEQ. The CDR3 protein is CASSHLGNQPQHF. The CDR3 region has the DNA TGTGCCAGCAGCCATTTGGGCAATCAGCCCCAGCATTTT.

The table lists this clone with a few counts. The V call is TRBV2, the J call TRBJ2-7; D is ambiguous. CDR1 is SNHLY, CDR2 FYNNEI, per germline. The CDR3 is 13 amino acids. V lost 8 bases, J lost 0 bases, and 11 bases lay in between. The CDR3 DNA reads TGTGCCAGCTTGTTACAGCACTCCTACGAGCAGTACTTC. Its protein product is CASLLQHSYEQYF.